The 10 T cell receptor beta chains below come from one sample, sequenced in a study of cytomegalovirus exposure and HLA in healthy donors. Both 60 Vbeta primers and 13 Jbeta primers went into the PCR. Sequencing was performed with immunoSEQ multiplex PCR; in TCRdb, only in-frame clones are kept and a portion is missing. The repertoire includes over 200,000 clones, more than 75% of them detected once, and 4.5% to 7% sits in the top ten. Sequenced input: PBMCs. The receptors were gathered from a man aged 35-49 years in good health and CMV-seropositive.

V usage is TRBV28 and J usage is TRBJ2-7; possibly TRBD1 for D (5 bases). The CDR3 extends over 14 amino acids. Trimming cost V 1 base and J 1 base, with 8 bases left between them. The germline CDR1 and CDR2 sequences are MDHEN and SYDVKM. The CDR3 loop reads CASSLSQGSYEQYF. CDR3 sequence (DNA): TGTGCCAGCAGTTTATCTCAGGGATCCTACGAGCAGTACTTC. The entire variable domain, with the rest obtained from reference TRBV28 and TRBJ2-7, is as follows: DVKVTQSSRYLVKRTGEKVFLECVQDMDHENMFWYRQDPGLGLRLIYFSYDVKMKEKGDIPEGYSVSREKKERFSLILESASTNQTSMYLCASSLSQGSYEQYFGPGTRLTVT.

J is TRBJ2-7 and V is TRBV27; the match to TRBD2 covers 11 bases. The CDR3 extends over 15 amino acids. CDR1 is MNHEY and CDR2 is SMNVEV in the germline V gene (reference sequence). With V trimmed by 8 bases and J by 6 bases, 12 bases remained unmatched. CDR3 nucleotide sequence: TGTGCCAGCGCCTACACGATGGGACTAGCGGCCGAGCAGTACGTC. This sequence encodes CASAYTMGLAAEQYV.

V and J are TRBV6-6 and TRBJ2-7; TRBD2 might be the D (5 bases). Germline CDR1 MNHNY, CDR2 SVGAGI (reference sequence). With 2 bases removed from V and 2 bases from J, the gap between germline ends came to 13 bases. This CDR3 comprises 15 residues. The CDR3: CASSYPAEPTYEQYF. The CDR3 bases are TGTGCCAGCAGTTACCCAGCGGAACCAACCTACGAGCAGTACTTC.

This chain uses TRBV7-2 with TRBJ2-7; 7 positions agree with TRBD1. CDR3 size: 16 residues. Trimming removed 4 bases from V and 3 bases from J; junction bases left unmatched: 12. From germline, CDR1 is SGHTA and CDR2 FQGNSA. This chain's CDR3 is CASSCTGTVLLYEQYV. The CDR3 DNA reads as TGTGCCAGCAGCTGCACCGGGACAGTGCTCCTCTACGAGCAGTACGTC.

CDR3 coding DNA: TGTGCCTGGAATTCCTTTAGCTCTGGAAACACCATATATTTT. The encoded protein is CAWNSFSSGNTIYF. The genes are TRBV30 and TRBJ1-3; unclear D gene. Germline V gene data show CDR1 as GTSNPN and CDR2 as SVGIG (reference sequence). This CDR3 is 14 amino acids long. Deletions cut 4 bases from V and 0 bases from J, with 10 bases between.

The J gene is TRBJ2-7, the V gene TRBV2; a possible D gene is TRBD2 (5 bases). Trimming took off 9 bases at V and 5 bases at J, with 17 bases between the two ends. The CDR3 spans 13 residues. The germline CDR1 and CDR2 sequences are SNHLY and FYNNEI. The CDR3 here is CASTTRRGHEQYF. CDR3 sequence (DNA): TGTGCCAGTACTACCAGACGGGGTCACGAGCAGTACTTC.

The chain combines TRBV27 with TRBJ2-1; D is tentatively TRBD1 or TRBD2 (9 bases each). The CDR3 is 20 residues long. Trimming removed 4 bases at V and 3 bases at J, with 28 bases between. Germline CDR1 and CDR2: MNHEY and SMNVEV (reference sequence). CDR3 residues: CASSYPAQGAASGIYNEQFF. Here the CDR3 DNA reads TGTGCCAGCAGTTACCCCGCACAGGGGGCGGCTAGCGGGATCTACAATGAGCAGTTCTTC.

The chain recombines TRBV9 with TRBJ2-1, with D maybe TRBD2 (6 bases). This CDR3 has 16 residues. Germline CDR1 and CDR2: SGDLS and YYNGEE. Trimming cost V 3 bases and J 6 bases, with 19 bases left between them. The CDR3 DNA reads TGTGCCAGCAGCGGGGTTGCGGCTAGCGTTAGCAATGAGCAGTTCTTC. Translated: CASSGVAASVSNEQFF.

The chain links TRBV21-1 to TRBJ2-7; the table's D gene call, TRBD1, was not cross checked with the DNA. TRBV21-1 is flagged as a pseudogene. This CDR3 has 16 residues. The CDR3 loop is CASTLKDRPPLYEQYV. CDR3 DNA sequence: TGTGCCAGCACCCTAAAGGACAGGCCCCCTCTCTACGAGCAGTACGTC.

Only one count was recorded for this clone. The same CDR3 arises from other DNA sequences in this sample as well. The rearrangement joins TRBV10-2 to TRBJ2-7; the D gene is possibly TRBD2 (6 bases). CDR3 length: 13 residues. Germline V gene data show CDR1 as WSHSY and CDR2 as SAAADI. V was cut by 0 bases and J by 4 bases, with 7 bases left in between. This chain's CDR3 is CASSESSGYEQYV. The CDR3, as DNA: TGCGCCAGCAGTGAGTCTAGCGGTTACGAGCAGTACGTC.